This T cell receptor beta chain was identified in a study of cytomegalovirus exposure and HLA in healthy donors. Study information: Samples from HLA-typed donors yielded some 85 million unique TCRs in an early data release. Notes on the study in general: Certain sequence variants were highly shared and formed a cluster, and this cluster was likely a sequencing artifact. A few CMV-associated chains proved CMV antigen-specific in vitro. V- and J-gene trimming of TCR beta was linked (in a later analysis) to a missense DCLRE1C variant.

Per germline, CDR1 SGHRS and CDR2 YFSETQ. The CDR3 contains 13 residues. The J segment lost 2 bases and the V segment lost 4 bases, leaving 3 bases of the junction unmatched. Note on this clone: The antigen is not known.

PCR employed 60 Vbeta and 13 Jbeta primers. This table comes from immunoSEQ multiplex PCR, and its TCRdb copy is limited to in-frame clones, with some not included. This sample has tens of thousands of clones, with 79% found just once. The sequence derives from a woman in her thirties or forties in good health and CMV-seropositive. Sequencing was performed on PBMCs. V and J are TRBV5-1 and TRBJ2-7, with 7 bases that match TRBD1. This CDR3 reads CASSPTGAYEQYF. CDR3 DNA: TGCGCCAGCAGCCCTACAGGGGCCTACGAGCAGTACTTC.